Below, 8 T cell receptor beta chains from the same sample are listed, as sequenced in a study of cytomegalovirus exposure and HLA in healthy donors. The primer mix had 60 Vbeta and 13 Jbeta primers. The table came from immunoSEQ multiplex PCR; TCRdb's copy has only in-frame clones and leaves some out. This table has 95,000 to 150,000 clones, over 65% appearing once. Sequenced: PBMCs. These receptors originate from a woman in her 40s in good health and CMV-seropositive.

This clone was seen a few times. The chain carries TRBV27 and TRBJ2-1, with 8 bases lining up with TRBD2. From germline, CDR1 is MNHEY and CDR2 SMNVEV (reference sequence). The CDR3 contains 14 residues. The junction had 7 bases not matched to a gene; V was cut back by 5 bases and J by 7 bases. As DNA, the CDR3 is TGTGCCAGCAGTCCGCTCCAGCGGGAGAATGAGCAGTTCTTC. As protein: CASSPLQRENEQFF.

V gene TRBV14 combines with J gene TRBJ2-7, with TRBD2 identical over 8 bases. J gave up 9 bases and V 0 bases, and 4 bases lay outside the gene matches. CDR1 and CDR2 from the germline V gene are SGHDN and FVKESK. The CDR3 has 13 residues. CDR3 bases: TGTGCCAGCAGCCAAGATCGGGGGGGGCTGCAGTACTTC. It codes for CASSQDRGGLQYF.

J is TRBJ2-3 and V is TRBV28, with 10 bases fitting TRBD1. V shed 8 bases and J 5 bases; nucleotides not matched to a gene: 13. The CDR3 totals 16 residues. From germline, CDR1 is MDHEN and CDR2 SYDVKM. The CDR3 here is CASRQLRTGGLDTQYF. CDR3 coding DNA: TGTGCCAGCCGACAGCTTCGGACAGGGGGGCTAGATACGCAGTATTTT.

This clone was seen more than once but under ten times. V is TRBV6-5 and J is TRBJ1-1; no firm D call. Trimming removed 5 bases from V and 5 bases from J, with 6 bases in between. This CDR3 is built from 11 residues. Germline CDR1 MNHEY, CDR2 SVGAGI. The CDR3 protein is CASSPRTEAFF. CDR3 DNA sequence: TGTGCCAGCAGTCCTAGGACTGAAGCTTTCTTT.

The V call is TRBV11-3, the J call TRBJ2-5, with TRBD1 identical over 9 bases. The CDR3 extends over 12 amino acids. The J segment lost 4 bases and the V segment lost 6 bases, leaving 0 bases of the junction unmatched. Germline CDR1 is SGHNT and CDR2 is YENEEA. CDR3 sequence reads: CASRGQGETQYF. CDR3 nucleotides: TGTGCCAGCAGGGGACAGGGAGAGACCCAGTACTTC.

The chain couples TRBV6-1 to TRBJ2-7; the D gene is possibly TRBD2 (6 bases). Germline V lookup: CDR1 MNHNS, CDR2 SASEGT. The CDR3 is 13 residues long. V was clipped by 6 bases and J by 4 bases, with 13 bases between them. The CDR3 sequence: CASSRAEGYEQYF. The CDR3 DNA reads TGTGCCAGCAGCCGAGCGGAGGGGTACGAGCAGTACTTC.

The sample holds a few counts of this clone. The chain is built from TRBV6-4 and TRBJ2-3, with TRBD2 identical over 9 bases. CDR1 is MRHNA, CDR2 SNTAGT, per germline. The CDR3 consists of 15 residues. J gave up 2 bases and V 1 base, and 1 base lay outside the gene matches. CDR3 nucleotides: TGTGCCAGCAGTGACTTAGCGGGGGCCACAGATACGCAGTATTTT. Its protein product is CASSDLAGATDTQYF.

This clone was counted a few times. The chain uses TRBV5-1 and TRBJ2-5; tentative D call: TRBD2 (7 bases). The germline V and J ends were trimmed by 2 bases and 5 bases, with 13 bases remaining between them. CDR3 size: 14 residues. In germline, CDR1 is SGHRS, CDR2 YFSETQ. Written as DNA, the CDR3 is TGCGCCAGCAGCTTAACGGGGGGCGGGGAGACCCAGTACTTC. It yields the protein CASSLTGGGETQYF.